The present entry profiles one T cell receptor beta chain with its context. This study enrolled people aged 18 to 89 from about two dozen US geographic areas. Which cohort a participant joined came from the clinical history participants gave. The V gene's germline CDR1 is SGHNT and CDR2 YENEEA. This CDR3 contains 15 residues. V dropped 1 base and J dropped 2 bases, with 8 bases sitting between them. This sample is drawn from a study of blood T cell repertoires in COVID-19. Overall study: From T cells, B-cell-depleted T cells, or PBMCs came the material, which was cDNA or gDNA.

The data were produced by immunoSEQ multiplex PCR, yet TCRdb's version contains in-frame clones alone and is incomplete. The sample consists of around 390,000 clones, approximately 87% of them appearing once. This TCR was recovered from a woman aged 50 to 60 who had recovered from COVID-19. The sample consisted of PBMCs or T cells enriched from blood (not recorded which). V is TRBV11-3 and J is TRBJ2-2, with D perhaps matching TRBD2 (5 bases). CDR3 protein: CASSLGGHNTGELFF. Here the CDR3 DNA reads TGTGCCAGCAGCTTAGGAGGGCACAACACCGGGGAGCTGTTTTTT. Filled out from reference TRBV11-3 and TRBJ2-2, the complete variable domain reads EAGVVQSPRYKIIEKKQPVAFWCNPISGHNTLYWYLQNLGQGPELLIRYENEEAVDDSQLPKDRFSAERLKGVDSTLKIQPAELGDSAVYLCASSLGGHNTGELFFGEGSRLTVL.